The 10 T cell receptor beta chains in this list originate from one sample, sequenced in a study of post-analysis software for immune sequencing data. Unique molecular identifiers were carried by the TCR beta cDNA libraries. TCRdb used MiXCR to reprocess the PCR reads, holding one entry per CDR3 protein. The sample lists approximately 730,000 distinct CDR3 sequences; about 43% were seen once. General observations from the study: About 5 TRBV segments (TRBV5-6, TRBV5-1 and TRBV20-1 among them) occurred more frequently in patients than in controls.

These TCRs are of unknown antigen specificity. Sequenced: blood. The receptors derive from a girl aged 5-17 years with multiple sclerosis.

V and J are TRBV6-5 and TRBJ2-7, with D unclear. The germline CDR1 and CDR2 sequences are MNHEY and SVGAGI. The CDR3 runs to 13 residues. V was pared by 7 bases and J by 2 bases, with 12 bases between. CDR3 amino acids: CASTQDGTYEQYF. The CDR3 DNA is TGTGCCAGCACCCAGGACGGAACCTACGAGCAGTACTTC.

This sequence joins TRBV2 and TRBJ2-1; tentatively, D is TRBD2 (7 bases). Germline V lookup: CDR1 SNHLY, CDR2 FYNNEI. The V gene lost 2 bases and the J gene lost 13 bases, with 21 bases spanning the gap. This CDR3 is built from 15 residues. This CDR3 reads CASSEPAGAGETQFF. The DNA for the CDR3 is TGTGCCAGCAGTGAACCCGCAGGGGCGGGAGAGACCCAGTTCTTC. Full variable domain (outside the CDR3, taken from reference TRBV2 and TRBJ2-1): EPEVTQTPSHQVTQMGQEVILRCVPISNHLYFYWYRQILGQKVEFLVSFYNNEISEKSEIFDDQFSVERPDGSNFTLKIRSTKLEDSAMYFCASSEPAGAGETQFFGPGTRLTVL.

In this sample, this clonotype turned up a few times. This chain uses TRBV10-3 with TRBJ2-4; 9 bases map to TRBD1. The end of the DNA fits TRBJ2-5 better, so the J call may be wrong. The germline V gene has CDR1 ENHRY and CDR2 SYGVKD. The CDR3 contains 14 residues. The DNA of the CDR3 is TGTGCCATCAGTAAACAGGGGGCTCAGGAGACCCAGTACTTC. Translating it yields CAISKQGAQETQYF.

This clonotype was found a few times. The CDR3 DNA follows: TGTGCCAGCAGTGGACGGCAGGGGTGGACTGAAGCTTTCTTT. Its translation is CASSGRQGWTEAFF. The genes are TRBV27 and TRBJ1-1, with D maybe TRBD1 (6 bases). The CDR3 sequence is 14 residues long. Trimming cost V 5 bases and J 5 bases, with 15 bases left between them. Germline assignment: CDR1 MNHEY and CDR2 SMNVEV (reference sequence).

V usage is TRBV20-1 and J usage is TRBJ1-5, with D tentatively TRBD2 (6 bases). The J call may be in error: the DNA end matches TRBJ2-3 better. This CDR3 is 16 amino acids long. Germline V gene sequence: CDR1 DFQATT, CDR2 SNEGSKA (reference sequence). DNA of the CDR3: TGCAGTGCTAGATTGGGTCAGGGATGGCGGGATCAGCCCCAGTATTTT. Translation gives CSARLGQGWRDQPQYF.

This clonotype was seen a few times. The chain carries TRBV30 and TRBJ1-2; unclear D gene. Trimming cost V 1 base and J 2 bases, with 8 bases left between them. Germline V CDR1 and CDR2: GTSNPN, SVGIG (reference sequence). This CDR3 spans 13 amino acids. The DNA for the CDR3 is TGTGCCTGGAGTGACGACGGAAACTATGGCTACACCTTC. Amino acid sequence: CAWSDDGNYGYTF.

The J gene is TRBJ2-3, the V gene TRBV11-2, with no clear D. Deletions cut 3 bases from V and 6 bases from J, with 7 bases between. Germline V lookup: CDR1 SGHAT, CDR2 FQNNGV. CDR3 size: 12 residues. The CDR3: CASSFFLDTQYF. The DNA of the CDR3 is TGTGCCAGCAGCTTTTTTCTGGATACGCAGTATTTT.

The chain combines TRBV4-2 with TRBJ2-2, with D perhaps being TRBD1 or TRBD2 (5 bases each). Trimming removed 0 bases from V and 2 bases from J, with 16 bases in between. Germline CDR1 and CDR2: LGHNA and YNFKEQ. The CDR3 is 18 residues long. The CDR3: CASSQDWGPVVNTGELFF. DNA for the CDR3: TGTGCCAGCAGCCAAGATTGGGGACCGGTCGTTAACACCGGGGAGCTGTTTTTT.

The chain couples TRBV7-2 to TRBJ2-5, with a possible D match to TRBD1 (7 bases). Trimming cost V 5 bases and J 5 bases, with 15 bases left between them. There are 14 residues in the CDR3. Germline-derived CDR1 and CDR2 are SGHTA and FQGNSA. The CDR3 DNA is TGTGCCAGCAGCGTCAGGGGGGAATGGGAGACCCAGTACTTC. This encodes CASSVRGEWETQYF.

The sample holds a few counts of this clonotype. J is TRBJ2-1 and V is TRBV29-1, with 8 bases matching TRBD1. The CDR3 consists of 14 residues. CDR1 SQVTM and CDR2 ANQGSEA come from the germline V gene. Unmatched junction bases numbered 7, after V lost 4 bases and J lost 5 bases. The CDR3, as DNA: TGCAGCGTTGTTGACAGGGGTGTCCACAATGAGCAGTTCTTC. It translates to CSVVDRGVHNEQFF.